The 15 T cell receptor beta chains listed next were all sequenced from one sample in a study of T cell responses to AZD1222 COVID-19 vaccine (dated by TCRdb to about 2021). The time point label for this specimen denotes: baseline before first vaccination. Libraries came from the immunoSEQ multiplex PCR assay. Entries here come from immuneACCESS through TCRdb and include only in-frame sequences with V and J called. Some clones fail to appear in such tables; in the studies checked, an unresolved V gene covers under half of the shortfall, and the cause of the remainder is unknown. Across this sample there are some 130,000 clones, with approximately 85% seen only once. The top ten clonotypes cover about 8% of the sample. The input for sequencing was peripheral blood, taken on day 0 of AZD1222 vaccination. The origin of the receptors is an adult in good health.

The genes are TRBV5-6 and TRBJ1-1, with D tentatively TRBD1 (6 bases). The V end was cut by 4 bases, the J end by 6 bases, with 13 bases between. This CDR3 is 13 amino acids long. Per germline, CDR1 SGHDT and CDR2 YYEEEE. In DNA, the CDR3 is TGTGCCAGCAGCCACAGGGATGGCGCTGAAGCTTTCTTT. It translates to CASSHRDGAEAFF.

The chain has TRBV9 and TRBJ2-1; 7 bases fit TRBD2. From germline, CDR1 is SGDLS and CDR2 YYNGEE. Losses at the gene ends were 3 bases for V and 0 bases for J; bases not matched to a gene: 6. The CDR3 is 16 amino acids. DNA for the CDR3: TGTGCCAGCAGCGGACGTCTAGCGGACTCCTACAATGAGCAGTTCTTC. Amino acids: CASSGRLADSYNEQFF.

This chain joins TRBV2 and TRBJ1-1, with D perhaps TRBD1 (5 bases). Trimming left V 6 bases short and J 7 bases short, with 15 bases between. This CDR3 has 13 residues. Germline values: CDR1 SNHLY, CDR2 FYNNEI. In nucleotides, the CDR3 is TGTGCCAGCAGAGGTCGCAGGGAGGGTGAAGCTTTCTTT. This encodes CASRGRREGEAFF.

The gene calls are TRBV11-3 and TRBJ1-1; possible D gene TRBD1, 6 bases. Trimming left V 5 bases short and J 2 bases short, with 12 bases between. The CDR3 loop spans 14 amino acids. The germline V gene encodes CDR1 SGHNT and CDR2 YENEEA. CDR3: CASSEGQQNTEAFF. CDR3 nucleotide sequence: TGTGCCAGCAGCGAAGGACAGCAAAACACTGAAGCTTTCTTT. The variable domain in full, with the rest retrieved from reference TRBV11-3 and TRBJ1-1, is EAGVVQSPRYKIIEKKQPVAFWCNPISGHNTLYWYLQNLGQGPELLIRYENEEAVDDSQLPKDRFSAERLKGVDSTLKIQPAELGDSAVYLCASSEGQQNTEAFFGQGTRLTVV.

A single count supports this clone. The chain combines TRBV6-5 with TRBJ2-2, with D tentatively TRBD1 (5 bases). V was cut by 5 bases and J by 6 bases, with 13 bases left in between. The germline gives CDR1 MNHEY, CDR2 SVGAGI. This CDR3 is 14 amino acids long. This CDR3 is CASSPRQFAGELFF. The CDR3 DNA sequence: TGTGCCAGCAGTCCAAGACAGTTCGCCGGGGAGCTGTTTTTT.

J is TRBJ2-6 and V is TRBV7-9, with D tentatively TRBD1 (5 bases). This CDR3 has 16 amino acids. V was cut by 4 bases and J by 0 bases, with 10 bases left in between. Germline loops: CDR1 SEHNR, CDR2 FQNEAQ (reference sequence). In DNA, the CDR3 is TGTGCCAGCAGCTATCAGGGTTCCTCTGGGGCCAACGTCCTGACTTTC. The encoded protein is CASSYQGSSGANVLTF. Full variable domain (rest looked up from reference TRBV7-9 and TRBJ2-6): DTGVSQNPRHKITKRGQNVTFRCDPISEHNRLYWYRQTLGQGPEFLTYFQNEAQLEKSRLLSDRFSAERPKGSFSTLEIQRTEQGDSAMYLCASSYQGSSGANVLTFGAGSRLTVL.

A word on this clone: At one of its ends the junction is not consistent with the germline gene, which may arise from a read error. This chain joins TRBV4-2 and TRBJ1-1, with 10 bases lining up with TRBD1. Per the germline V gene, CDR1 is LGHNA and CDR2 is YNFKEQ. This CDR3 is built from 21 residues. CDR3 amino acids: CARTPERQGALGNSLFTEVFF. CDR3 nucleotide sequence: TGTGCCAGAACCCCAGAGAGACAGGGGGCGTTGGGGAATAGCCTTTTCACTGAAGTTTTCTTT.

Here the CDR3 reads CAIRAGGTMNTEAFF. CDR3 DNA sequence: TGTGCCATCAGGGCCGGGGGTACTATGAACACTGAAGCTTTCTTT. V usage is TRBV10-3 and J usage is TRBJ1-1, with a possible D match to TRBD1 (5 bases). This CDR3 is built from 15 residues. V was pared by 6 bases and J by 0 bases, with 14 bases between. From germline, CDR1 is ENHRY and CDR2 SYGVKD.

Only one count was recorded for this clone. The rearrangement uses TRBV4-1 and TRBJ2-7; D is undetermined. Germline assignment: CDR1 MGHRA and CDR2 YSYEKL. The V end lost 0 bases, the J end lost 0 bases, and 9 bases lay between the germline ends. This CDR3 contains 15 residues. CDR3 in DNA: TGCGCCAGCAGCCAAGAAGGTCCGATCTCCTACGAGCAGTACTTC. This encodes CASSQEGPISYEQYF.

The genes are TRBV14 and TRBJ2-1; 9 bases are shared with TRBD2. The germline V gene encodes CDR1 SGHDN and CDR2 FVKESK. After removal of 8 bases from V and 8 bases from J, the junction contained 13 bases not matched to a gene. There are 15 residues in the CDR3. CDR3 DNA sequence: TGTGCCAGCTCCCCCGGGACTAGCAGTTTCGATGAGCAGTTCTTC. Protein product: CASSPGTSSFDEQFF.

The chain has TRBV5-1 and TRBJ2-1; 7 bases map to TRBD1. Germline V gene lookup returns CDR1 SGHRS and CDR2 YFSETQ. The CDR3 loop spans 15 amino acids. V gave up 0 bases and J gave up 8 bases; unmatched junction bases: 8. The CDR3 DNA is TGCGCCAGCAGCTTGGGGGTCACAGGGGTGGATGAGCAGTTCTTC. It yields the protein CASSLGVTGVDEQFF.

This clone occurred once. The rearrangement joins TRBV24-1 to TRBJ2-3; 8 bases line up with TRBD1. With 1 base clipped from V and 3 bases from J, the junction kept 11 bases outside the gene matches. CDR1 and CDR2 (germline): KGHDR, SFDVKD. The CDR3 consists of 18 residues. CDR3 amino acids: CATSDLGWTGIDTDTQYF. For the CDR3, the DNA is TGTGCCACCAGTGATTTAGGGTGGACAGGGATAGATACAGATACGCAGTATTTT.

The V and J genes are TRBV18 and TRBJ2-7; 10 bases line up with TRBD2. V lost 2 bases, J lost 0 bases, and 1 base stayed unmatched. The CDR3 runs to 15 residues. The germline gives CDR1 KGHSH, CDR2 LQKENI. Written as DNA, the CDR3 is TGTGCCAGCTCACCAACTAGCGGGGACTCCTACGAGCAGTACTTC. Translating it yields CASSPTSGDSYEQYF.

The chain combines TRBV6-5 with TRBJ1-5; 8 bases are shared with TRBD1. V shed 4 bases and J 0 bases; nucleotides not matched to a gene: 5. The germline CDR1 and CDR2 sequences are MNHEY and SVGAGI. The CDR3 is 16 residues long. The CDR3 sequence: CASSWAGGISNQPQHF. The CDR3 nucleotides read TGTGCCAGCAGTTGGGCAGGGGGCATTAGCAATCAGCCCCAGCATTTT.

CDR3 in DNA: TGTGCCTGGAGTGTGGAGGGAAACACTGAAGCTTTCTTT. Translating it yields CAWSVEGNTEAFF. The chain has TRBV30 and TRBJ1-1; D gene unclear. Trimming shortened V by 0 bases and J by 2 bases, and 7 bases separated the two germline ends. This CDR3 contains 13 residues. Germline values: CDR1 GTSNPN, CDR2 SVGIG (reference sequence).